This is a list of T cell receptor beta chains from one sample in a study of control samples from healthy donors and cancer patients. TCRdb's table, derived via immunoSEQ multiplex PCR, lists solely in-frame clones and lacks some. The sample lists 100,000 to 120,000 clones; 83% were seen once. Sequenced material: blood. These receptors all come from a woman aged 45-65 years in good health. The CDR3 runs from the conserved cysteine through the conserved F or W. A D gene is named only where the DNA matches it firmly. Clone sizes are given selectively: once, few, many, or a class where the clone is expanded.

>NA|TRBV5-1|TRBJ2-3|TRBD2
TGCGCCAGCAGCTTACTAGCGGGACCTAGCACAGATACGCAGTATTTT
CASSLLAGPSTDTQYF
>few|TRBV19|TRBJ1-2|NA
TGTGCCAGTATGGAACAGGGTTATGGCTACACCTTC
CASMEQGYGYTF
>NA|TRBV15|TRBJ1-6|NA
TGTGCCACCAGCAGAGACAGCTCCTATAATTCACCCCTCCACTTT
CATSRDSSYNSPLHF
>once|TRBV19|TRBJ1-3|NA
TGTGCCAGTAGTATAGATCCGGCACCTGGAAACACCATATATTTT
CASSIDPAPGNTIYF
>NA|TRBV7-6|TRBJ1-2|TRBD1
TGTGCCAGCATCATACAGGGGGCCGGCTATGGCTACACCTTC
CASIIQGAGYGYTF
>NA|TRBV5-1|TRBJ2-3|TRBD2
TGCGCCAGCGGGACTAGCGGGAGCACAGATACGCAGTATTTT
CASGTSGSTDTQYF
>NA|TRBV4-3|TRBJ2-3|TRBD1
TGCGCCAGCAGCCCCAGGGGACAGGGCACAGATACGCAGTATTTT
CASSPRGQGTDTQYF
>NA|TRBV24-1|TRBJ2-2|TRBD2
TGTGCCACCAGTGATCGTGGCCTAGCGGGAGGAGGGGAGCTGTTTTTT
CATSDRGLAGGGELFF
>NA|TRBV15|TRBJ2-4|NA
TGTGCCACCAGCAGAGATTATTCCGGGGACATCTCCAAAAACATTCAGTACTTC
CATSRDYSGDISKNIQYF
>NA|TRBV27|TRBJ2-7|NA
TGTGCCAGCAGTTTCAGAGAGGCCTACGAGCAGTACTTC
CASSFREAYEQYF
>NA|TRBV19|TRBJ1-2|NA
TGTGCCAGTAGTGCTGACAGAGATAACTATGGCTACACCTTC
CASSADRDNYGYTF
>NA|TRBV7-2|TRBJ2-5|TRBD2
TGTGCCAGCAGCTCAGCGGTGGGGATCCGGGGGGGGACCCAGTACTTC
CASSSAVGIRGGTQYF
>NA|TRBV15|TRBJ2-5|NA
TGTGCCACCAACCAGAACGGGGGCGAGACCCAGTACTTC
CATNQNGGETQYF
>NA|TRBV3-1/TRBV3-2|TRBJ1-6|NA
TGTGCCAGCAGCCAAGACAGTTTGAGCTCCTATAATTCACCCCTCCACTTT
CASSQDSLSSYNSPLHF
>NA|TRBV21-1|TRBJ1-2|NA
TGTGCCAGCCGCTTTGAGACTCCCTATGGCTACACCTTC
CASRFETPYGYTF
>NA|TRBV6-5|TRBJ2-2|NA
TGTGCCAGCAGTTACATTACTATCTCGCGGACCGGGGAGCTGTTTTTT
CASSYITISRTGELFF
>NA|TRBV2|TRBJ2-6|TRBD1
TGTGCCAGCGACCGGGACAGGCTGTCTGGGGCCAACGTCCTGACTTTC
CASDRDRLSGANVLTF
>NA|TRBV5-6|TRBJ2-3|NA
TGTGCCAGCAGCTTTTGGGGGGGCCCAGATACGCAGTATTTT
CASSFWGGPDTQYF
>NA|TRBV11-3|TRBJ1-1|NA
TGTGCCAGCAGCTTAGGGTTCAGGAACACTGAAGCTTTCTTT
CASSLGFRNTEAFF
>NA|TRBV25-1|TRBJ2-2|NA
TGTGCCAGCAGTGAATTCCTCGGGGGGCAAAACACCGGGGAGCTGTTTTTT
CASSEFLGGQNTGELFF
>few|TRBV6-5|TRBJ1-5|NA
TGTGCCAGCAGTCGCCAGGGAGGGATACTTCCCCAGCATTTT
CASSRQGGILPQHF
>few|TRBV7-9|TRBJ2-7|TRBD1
TGTGCCAGCAGCCTGGACAGGGGCGACGAGCAGTACTTC
CASSLDRGDEQYF
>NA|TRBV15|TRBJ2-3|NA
TGTGCCACCAGCAGAGAGAACAGGGAAACAGATACGCAGTATTTT
CATSRENRETDTQYF
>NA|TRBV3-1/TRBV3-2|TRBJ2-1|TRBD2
TGTGCCAGCAGCTCCCTGACTAGCGGGAGGGCAAGTGAGCAGTTCTTC
CASSSLTSGRASEQFF
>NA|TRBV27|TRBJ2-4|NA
TGTGCCAGCAGTTTATCGGAGGGGGCGATTAAAAACATTCAGTACTTC
CASSLSEGAIKNIQYF
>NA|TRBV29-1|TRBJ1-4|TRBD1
TGCAGCGTTTATAACCGGGACAGGGGAGTAGAAAAACTGTTTTTT
CSVYNRDRGVEKLFF
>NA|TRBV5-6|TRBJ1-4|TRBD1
TGTGCCAGCAGCCCGGACAGGGTCAGCGAAAAACTGTTTTTT
CASSPDRVSEKLFF
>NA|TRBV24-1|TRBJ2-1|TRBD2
TGTGCCACCAGTGAATACGGGACAGGACTAGCGGGATACAATGAGCAGTTCTTC
CATSEYGTGLAGYNEQFF
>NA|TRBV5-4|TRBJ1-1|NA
TGTGCCAGCAGCTTGGTAGGCCAGGAGAACACTGAAGCTTTCTTT
CASSLVGQENTEAFF
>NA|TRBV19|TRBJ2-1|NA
TGTGCCAGTAGTATTTTCAGGGATGAGCAGTTCTTC
CASSIFRDEQFF
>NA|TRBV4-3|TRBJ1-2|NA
TGCGCCAGCAGCCAAGATGGGGGGGATGATAACTATGGCTACACCTTC
CASSQDGGDDNYGYTF
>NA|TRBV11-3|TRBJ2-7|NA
TGTGCCAGCAGCTTCATCGGGGACGGCGAGCAGTACTTC
CASSFIGDGEQYF
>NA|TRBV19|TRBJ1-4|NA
TGTGCCAGTGGCAGGGGTTTTGGGGAAAAACTGTTTTTT
CASGRGFGEKLFF
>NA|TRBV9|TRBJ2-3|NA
TGTGCCAGCGGGTTACGGGGCGCAGATACGCAGTATTTT
CASGLRGADTQYF
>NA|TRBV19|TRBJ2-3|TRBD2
TGTGCCAGTAGGACTACTCGGGGGGGCCGGGCAGATACGCAGTATTTT
CASRTTRGGRADTQYF
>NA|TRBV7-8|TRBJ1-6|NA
TGTGCCAGCAGCTTAGGCCCAGGGGCAGGATCACCCCTCCACTTT
CASSLGPGAGSPLHF
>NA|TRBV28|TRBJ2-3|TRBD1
TGTGCCAGCACTCTTACCGGGACAGTTGATACGCAGTATTTT
CASTLTGTVDTQYF
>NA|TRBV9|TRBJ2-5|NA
TGTGCCAGCAGCATCATCACGGGGGCTCCTCAAGAGACCCAGTACTTC
CASSIITGAPQETQYF
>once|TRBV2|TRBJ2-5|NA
TGTGCCAGCAGTGATATCGGGGAGGAAGAGACCCAGTACTTC
CASSDIGEEETQYF
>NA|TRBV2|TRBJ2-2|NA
TGTGCCAGCAGTCGCCGGGGGACGAACACCGGGGAGCTGTTTTTT
CASSRRGTNTGELFF
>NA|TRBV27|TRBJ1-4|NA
TGTGCCAGCAGTTCCTCAGGAGGGACAAGATCAAGACCGCGACTGTTTTTT
CASSSSGGTRSRPRLFF
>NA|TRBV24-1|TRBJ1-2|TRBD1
TGTGCCACCAGTAGGGACAGCCTCGGCTACACCTTC
CATSRDSLGYTF
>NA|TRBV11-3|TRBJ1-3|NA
TGTGCCAGCAGCTTAGGCGGCCTCTCTGGAAACACCATATATTTT
CASSLGGLSGNTIYF
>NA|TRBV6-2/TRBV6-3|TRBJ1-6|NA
TGTGCCAGCAGTCTACAGGAAAGCTCCTATAATTCACCCCTCCACTTT
CASSLQESSYNSPLHF
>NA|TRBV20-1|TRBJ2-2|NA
TGCAGTGCTAGTGTCGGGGGAAACACCGGGGAGCTGTTTTTT
CSASVGGNTGELFF
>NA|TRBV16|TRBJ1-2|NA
TGTGCCAGCAGCCAATCGGGCAGAATTAACTATGGCTACACCTTC
CASSQSGRINYGYTF
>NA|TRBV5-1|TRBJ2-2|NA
TGCGCCAGCGGACGGCAGGGGAACGCCGGGGAGCTGTTTTTT
CASGRQGNAGELFF
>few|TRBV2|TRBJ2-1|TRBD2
TGTGCCAGCAGTGGGACTAGCGGGAGACATGAGCAGTTCTTC
CASSGTSGRHEQFF
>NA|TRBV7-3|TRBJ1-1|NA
TGTGCCAGCAGCCAAAGGGACGGGGGACGAATGAACACTGAAGCTTTCTTT
CASSQRDGGRMNTEAFF
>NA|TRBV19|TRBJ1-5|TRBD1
TGTGCCAGTAGTACCGGACAGGGGTATCAGCCCCAGCATTTT
CASSTGQGYQPQHF
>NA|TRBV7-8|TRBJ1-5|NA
TGTGCCAGCAGCTTTTATGGGGGAACTTCCAATCAGCCCCAGCATTTT
CASSFYGGTSNQPQHF
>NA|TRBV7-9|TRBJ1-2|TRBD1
TGTGCCAGCAGCTTCGGGACAGGGAGATCTAACTATGGCTACACCTTC
CASSFGTGRSNYGYTF
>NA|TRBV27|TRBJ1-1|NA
TGTGCCAGCAGGGGGCAGGGTTGGATGAACACTGAAGCTTTCTTT
CASRGQGWMNTEAFF
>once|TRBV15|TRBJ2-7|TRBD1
TGTGCCACCAGCAGAACCTCGGGACAGGGCTACGAGCAGTACTTC
CATSRTSGQGYEQYF